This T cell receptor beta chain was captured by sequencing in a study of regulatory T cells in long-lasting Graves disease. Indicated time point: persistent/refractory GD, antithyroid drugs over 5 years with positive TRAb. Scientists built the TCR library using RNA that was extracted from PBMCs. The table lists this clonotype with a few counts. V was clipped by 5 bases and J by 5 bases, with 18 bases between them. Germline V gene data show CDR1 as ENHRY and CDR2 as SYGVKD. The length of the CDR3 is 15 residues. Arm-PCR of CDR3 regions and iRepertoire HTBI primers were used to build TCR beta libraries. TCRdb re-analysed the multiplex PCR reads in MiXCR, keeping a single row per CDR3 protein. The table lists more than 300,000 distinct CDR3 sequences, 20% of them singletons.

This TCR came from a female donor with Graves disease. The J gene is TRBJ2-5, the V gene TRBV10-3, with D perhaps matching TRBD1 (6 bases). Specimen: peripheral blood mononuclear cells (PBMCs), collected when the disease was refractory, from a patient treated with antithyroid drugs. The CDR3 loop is CAISPTLQGGETQYF. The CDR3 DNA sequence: TGTGCCATCAGTCCCACCTTACAGGGCGGGGAGACCCAGTACTTC.